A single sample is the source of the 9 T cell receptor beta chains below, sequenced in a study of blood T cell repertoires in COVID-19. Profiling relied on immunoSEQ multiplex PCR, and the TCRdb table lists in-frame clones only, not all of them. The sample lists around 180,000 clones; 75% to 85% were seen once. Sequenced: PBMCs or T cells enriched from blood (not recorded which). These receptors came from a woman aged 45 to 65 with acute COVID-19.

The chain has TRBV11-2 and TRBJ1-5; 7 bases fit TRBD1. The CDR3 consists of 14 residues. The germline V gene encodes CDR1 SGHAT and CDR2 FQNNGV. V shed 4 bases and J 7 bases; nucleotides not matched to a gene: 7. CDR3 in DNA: TGTGCCAGCAGCTCAGACAGGGTTGGACAGCCCCAGCATTTT. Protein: CASSSDRVGQPQHF.

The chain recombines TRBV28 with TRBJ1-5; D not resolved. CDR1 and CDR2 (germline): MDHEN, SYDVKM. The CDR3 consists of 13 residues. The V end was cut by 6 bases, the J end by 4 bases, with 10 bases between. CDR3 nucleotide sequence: TGTGCCAGCAGGCTGGGCCCGAATCAGCCCCAGCATTTT. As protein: CASRLGPNQPQHF.

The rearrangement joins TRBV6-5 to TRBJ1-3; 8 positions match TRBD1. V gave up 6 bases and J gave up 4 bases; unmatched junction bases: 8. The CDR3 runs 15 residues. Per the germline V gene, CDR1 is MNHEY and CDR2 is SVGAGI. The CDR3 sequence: CASSPRGQSGNTIYF. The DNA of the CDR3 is TGTGCCAGCAGCCCCAGGGGGCAGTCCGGAAACACCATATATTTT.

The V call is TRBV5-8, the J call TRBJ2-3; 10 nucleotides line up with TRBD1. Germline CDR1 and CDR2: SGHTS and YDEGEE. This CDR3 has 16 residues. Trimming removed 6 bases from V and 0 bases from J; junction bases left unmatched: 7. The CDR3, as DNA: TGTGCCAGCACCTTCGCGACAGGGGGCAGCACAGATACGCAGTATTTT. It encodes CASTFATGGSTDTQYF.

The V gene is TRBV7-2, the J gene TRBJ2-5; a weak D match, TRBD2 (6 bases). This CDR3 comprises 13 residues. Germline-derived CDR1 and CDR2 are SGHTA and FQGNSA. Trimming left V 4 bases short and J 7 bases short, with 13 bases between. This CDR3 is CASSSGPRGTQYF. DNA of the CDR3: TGTGCCAGCAGCTCGGGACCGCGGGGGACCCAGTACTTC.

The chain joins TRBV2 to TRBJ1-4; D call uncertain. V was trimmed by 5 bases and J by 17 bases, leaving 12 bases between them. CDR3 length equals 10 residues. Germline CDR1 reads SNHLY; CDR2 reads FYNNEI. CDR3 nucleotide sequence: TGTGCCAGCAGTAATGGACTGGCATTTTTT. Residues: CASSNGLAFF.

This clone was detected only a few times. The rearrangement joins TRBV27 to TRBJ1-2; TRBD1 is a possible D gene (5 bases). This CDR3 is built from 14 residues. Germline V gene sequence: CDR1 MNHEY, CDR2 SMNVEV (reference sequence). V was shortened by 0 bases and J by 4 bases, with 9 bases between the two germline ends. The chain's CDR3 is CASSLSFGGYGYTF. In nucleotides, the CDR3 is TGTGCCAGCAGTTTATCGTTCGGGGGCTATGGCTACACCTTC.

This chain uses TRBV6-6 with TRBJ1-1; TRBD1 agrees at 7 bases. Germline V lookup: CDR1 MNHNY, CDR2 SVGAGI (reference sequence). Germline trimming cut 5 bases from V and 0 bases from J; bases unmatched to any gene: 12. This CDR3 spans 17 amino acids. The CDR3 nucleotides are TGTGCCAGCAGTCAAAACAGGGGCCCAATCATGAACACTGAAGCTTTCTTT. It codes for CASSQNRGPIMNTEAFF.

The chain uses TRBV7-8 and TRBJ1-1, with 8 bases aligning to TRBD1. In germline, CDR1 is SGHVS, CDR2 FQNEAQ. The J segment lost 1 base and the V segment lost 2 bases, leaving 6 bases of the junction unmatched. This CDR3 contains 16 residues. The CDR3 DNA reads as TGTGCCAGCAGCTTAAGTCCGGGACAGGCGAACACTGAAGCTTTCTTT. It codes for CASSLSPGQANTEAFF.